Listed here is a single T cell receptor beta chain. These data come from a study of blood T cell repertoires in COVID-19. Study as a whole: The United States, Italy and Spain were the sources of the acute and convalescent COVID-19 samples. T cells, B-cell-depleted T cells, or PBMCs provided the cDNA or gDNA that served as material.

Study processing details: Researchers report that nucleated cell counts were estimated from reference gene primer amplification. Assay: immunoSEQ multiplex PCR; the TCRdb copy retains only in-frame clones and omits some. V and J calls and clone size are as listed in that table; D and trimming were resolved from the DNA. The sample lists approximately 250,000 clones, about 83% seen once, with just under 7.5% in the top ten. The CDR3 loop spans 14 amino acids. Trimming removed 3 bases at V and 9 bases at J, with 15 bases between. CDR1 SGHAT and CDR2 FQNNGV come from the germline V gene. Material: peripheral blood. The source is a woman between 45 and 65 years old with acute or convalescent COVID-19. The chain joins TRBV11-2 to TRBJ2-1; maybe TRBD1 (6 bases). The CDR3 reads CASSFAGQSAEQFF. The DNA of the CDR3 is TGTGCCAGCAGCTTCGCTGGACAGTCCGCTGAGCAGTTCTTC.